This passage covers 23 T cell receptor beta chains from one sample sequenced in a study of read filtering for tumor transcriptome and immune sequencing. This library used approximately 370 ng RNA and molecular barcoded adaptors spanning alpha/delta and beta/gamma chains. TCRdb re-derived calls from the reads in MiXCR, one entry per CDR3 protein. The repertoire holds about 62,000 distinct CDR3 sequences, roughly 19% seen once, with 11% in the top ten. Source material: a population of CD138-negative cells sorted from bone marrow. These receptors originate from a donor at least 40 years old with multiple myeloma.

There are many counts of this clonotype. The V gene is TRBV12-3 or TRBV12-4, the J gene TRBJ1-1, with no clear D. Trimming removed 3 bases at V and 7 bases at J, with 9 bases between. The CDR3 runs to 12 residues. CDR3 coding DNA: TGTGCCAGCAGTTTTCGGTTAAATGAAGCTTTCTTT. This encodes CASSFRLNEAFF.

This clonotype was found many times. The J gene is TRBJ1-1, the V gene TRBV3-1; TRBD1 agrees at 9 bases. The trim removed 2 bases at V and 10 bases at J, leaving 8 bases unmatched. Germline assignment: CDR1 LGHDT and CDR2 YNNKEL (reference sequence). This CDR3 has 14 amino acids. This chain's CDR3 is CASSQTGGGFGAFF. The DNA for the CDR3 is TGTGCCAGCAGCCAAACAGGGGGCGGGTTTGGAGCTTTCTTT.

This clonotype was observed many times. The J gene is TRBJ2-2, the V gene TRBV28; TRBD2 aligns across 7 bases. Germline lookup yields CDR1 MDHEN and CDR2 SYDVKM. There are 17 residues in the CDR3. V lost 5 bases to trimming and J lost 3 bases; unmatched junction nucleotides: 12. CDR3 residues: CASSIRLAGSDTGELFF. The DNA for the CDR3 is TGTGCCAGCAGTATCCGACTAGCAGGTTCGGACACCGGGGAGCTGTTTTTT.

Points on this clonotype: A much larger clone differs by one base, so this may be a read error. The rearrangement joins TRBV20-1 to TRBJ2-3; 12 bases are a match to TRBD2. Germline V gene data show CDR1 as DFQATT and CDR2 as SNEGSKA (reference sequence). V shed 6 bases and J 8 bases; nucleotides not matched to a gene: 6. The CDR3 length is 13 residues. The CDR3 nucleotides read TGCAGTGCGTGGACTAGCGGGAAGGGTACGCAGTATTTT. This sequence encodes CSAWTSGKGTQYF.

This clonotype has at least ten counts. This chain connects TRBV5-1 to TRBJ1-4; D is uncertain. Germline V gene lookup returns CDR1 SGHRS and CDR2 YFSETQ. Trimming took 0 bases from V and 8 from J, leaving 14 bases between them. This CDR3 spans 15 amino acids. CDR3 nucleotides: TGCGCCAGCAGCTTGGACTCCGGGTCCAGGGAAAAACTGTTTTTT. Its protein is CASSLDSGSREKLFF.

This clonotype was recorded at least ten times. This chain links TRBV5-1 with TRBJ2-3; 7 bases fit TRBD2. The CDR3 runs to 16 residues. The J segment lost 2 bases and the V segment lost 4 bases, leaving 10 bases of the junction unmatched. The V gene's germline CDR1 is SGHRS and CDR2 YFSETQ. CDR3 in DNA: TGCGCCAGCAGCGGGACCGGGACTACTTTCACAGATACGCAGTATTTT. As protein: CASSGTGTTFTDTQYF.

This clonotype was counted once. Germline is not matched at one junction end, which may reflect a read error. The gene calls are TRBV6-5 and TRBJ2-3; 8 bases are shared with TRBD2. Germline V lookup: CDR1 MNHEY, CDR2 SVGAGI. The CDR3 totals 15 residues. CDR3 sequence (DNA): TGTGACAGCAGCTACTCCGGGGGGGTTGGAGATACGCAGTATTTT. This translates into CDSSYSGGVGDTQYF.

The rearrangement links TRBV20-1 to TRBJ2-1; a weak D match, TRBD2 (6 bases). Germline lookup yields CDR1 DFQATT and CDR2 SNEGSKA (reference sequence). This CDR3 has 13 amino acids. V was cut by 0 bases and J by 8 bases, with 11 bases left in between. Written as DNA, the CDR3 is TGCAGTGCTAGAGAGGAGGGAATCGATGAGCAGTTCTTC. Encoded protein: CSAREEGIDEQFF.

About this clonotype itself: This may be a read error: a much more frequent sequence differs by one nucleotide. The CDR3 bases are TGCGCCAGCAGCATAAAAGGATTTTCGAACACTGAAGCTTTCTTT. The encoded protein is CASSIKGFSNTEAFF. The chain employs TRBV5-1 and TRBJ1-1; D remains unclear. The CDR3 totals 15 residues. The V end lost 4 bases, the J end lost 1 base, and 14 bases lay between the germline ends. Germline V gene lookup returns CDR1 SGHRS and CDR2 YFSETQ.

This clonotype showed up many times. The chain combines TRBV27 with TRBJ2-1; 8 nucleotides line up with TRBD2. V trimming: 3 bases; J trimming: 6 bases; junction bases outside the gene matches: 7. The CDR3 runs to 15 residues. Per germline, CDR1 MNHEY and CDR2 SMNVEV (reference sequence). Here the CDR3 DNA reads TGTGCCAGCAGTTTTTCGGGAGGGCGGATCAATGAGCAGTTCTTC. Encoded protein: CASSFSGGRINEQFF.

In its sample, this clonotype was seen many times. The genes are TRBV6-6 and TRBJ2-2, with unresolved D. The CDR3 sequence is 12 residues long. V gave up 6 bases and J gave up 6 bases, with 8 bases separating them. CDR1 and CDR2 (germline): MNHNY, SVGAGI (reference sequence). Here the CDR3 reads CASRSTAGELFF. The CDR3 nucleotides are TGTGCCAGCAGATCCACTGCCGGGGAGCTGTTTTTT.

As for this clonotype: The conserved closing phenylalanine or tryptophan is absent in this CDR3, likely reflecting a read error. The chain carries TRBV16 and TRBJ2-7; D is unresolved. V was cut by 4 bases and J by 3 bases, with 10 bases left in between. The length of the CDR3 is 13 residues. Per the germline V gene, CDR1 is KGHSY and CDR2 is FQNENV. In nucleotides, the CDR3 is TGTGCCAGCAGCCTCGGAGCCGACTACGAGCAGTACTCC. Residues: CASSLGADYEQYS.

Points on this clonotype: A much more abundant neighbour one base away suggests this may be a read error. The CDR3 sequence is CASRSTGEAFF. The DNA for the CDR3 is TGTGCCAGCAGGTCCACGGGAGAAGCTTTCTTT. V usage is TRBV9 and J usage is TRBJ1-1, with D unresolved. V shed 5 bases and J shed 8 bases, with 10 bases lying between them. Germline V gene sequence: CDR1 SGDLS, CDR2 YYNGEE. The length of the CDR3 is 11 residues.

Of note for this clonotype: This clone may be a read error of a much larger clone one base away. The V gene is TRBV6-7, the J gene TRBJ2-2; D tentatively fits TRBD1 or TRBD2 (6 bases each). TRBV6-7 is flagged as an ORF with uncertain function. This CDR3 comprises 15 residues. CDR3 sequence reads: CASTTGRTSPGGLFF. The CDR3 DNA reads as TGTGCCAGCACGACAGGAAGGACCTCCCCCGGGGGGCTGTTTTTT.

This clonotype is medium-sized within its sample. The CDR3 reads CSAAGGPYNEQFF. Here the CDR3 DNA reads TGCAGTGCTGCGGGAGGGCCGTACAATGAGCAGTTCTTC. The chain is built from TRBV20-1 and TRBJ2-1; TRBD2 matches 9 bases. Trimming removed 5 bases from V and 4 bases from J; junction bases left unmatched: 3. Germline CDR1 reads DFQATT; CDR2 reads SNEGSKA (reference sequence). This CDR3 has 13 amino acids.

This clonotype has just a few counts. The V call is TRBV5-4, the J call TRBJ2-3; 10 bases are a match to TRBD2. The CDR3 contains 14 residues. With 9 bases clipped from V and 2 bases from J, the junction kept 6 bases outside the gene matches. CDR1 and CDR2 (germline): SGHNT, YYREEE (reference sequence). In nucleotides, the CDR3 is TGTGCCACCTTAAGCGGGGGGGACACAGATACGCAGTATTTT. Translating gives CATLSGGDTDTQYF. The complete variable domain, with remaining parts taken from reference TRBV5-4 and TRBJ2-3, reads ETGVTQSPTHLIKTRGQQVTLRCSSQSGHNTVSWYQQALGQGPQFIFQYYREEENGRGNFPPRFSGLQFPNYSSELNVNALELDDSALYLCATLSGGDTDTQYFGPGTRLTVL.

The chain employs TRBV9 and TRBJ2-3, with 9 bases matching TRBD1. V trimming: 9 bases; J trimming: 3 bases; junction bases outside the gene matches: 11. Germline V lookup: CDR1 SGDLS, CDR2 YYNGEE. The CDR3 extends over 15 amino acids. This CDR3 reads CANRGGQGWTDTQYF. The CDR3 nucleotides read TGTGCCAACAGGGGCGGACAGGGGTGGACAGATACGCAGTATTTT. Together with reference TRBV9 and TRBJ2-3, the CDR3 gives the full variable domain: DSGVTQTPKHLITATGQRVTLRCSPRSGDLSVYWYQQSLDQGLQFLIQYYNGEERAKGNILERFSAQQFPDLHSELNLSSLELGDSALYFCANRGGQGWTDTQYFGPGTRLTVL.

The rearrangement links TRBV12-3 or TRBV12-4 to TRBJ1-1; no definite D call. CDR3 length: 13 residues. Trimming stripped 3 bases from V and 4 bases from J, with 9 bases between. CDR3 sequence reads: CASSFVGTTEAFF. CDR3 DNA sequence: TGTGCCAGCAGTTTCGTCGGTACCACTGAAGCTTTCTTT.

In its sample, this clonotype was seen many times. The chain employs TRBV7-8 and TRBJ2-7, with 8 nucleotides matching TRBD1. The trim removed 6 bases at V and 4 bases at J, leaving 11 bases unmatched. CDR1 SGHVS and CDR2 FQNEAQ come from the germline V gene. The CDR3 is 15 residues long. The CDR3 DNA sequence: TGTGCCAGCAGATACAGGGGGGAAGGGTTTTACGAGCAGTACTTC. Protein sequence: CASRYRGEGFYEQYF.

This clonotype appeared many times. The chain has TRBV11-2 and TRBJ2-5; no reliable D call. The CDR3 runs 13 residues. V was pared by 3 bases and J by 6 bases, with 11 bases between. Germline CDR1 reads SGHAT; CDR2 reads FQNNGV. CDR3 sequence: CASSFLGTQTQYF. CDR3 DNA: TGTGCCAGCAGCTTTCTGGGAACTCAGACCCAGTACTTC.

The V and J genes are TRBV19 and TRBJ1-2; D is unresolved. With 5 bases removed from V and 4 bases from J, the gap between germline ends came to 14 bases. This CDR3 has 14 residues. Germline CDR1 and CDR2: LNHDA and SQIVND (reference sequence). The CDR3 is CASSAGREIYGYTF. CDR3 DNA: TGTGCCAGTAGTGCTGGACGGGAAATCTATGGCTACACCTTC.

Ten or more counts support this clonotype. The genes are TRBV3-1 and TRBJ2-7; D call uncertain. Per the germline V gene, CDR1 is LGHDT and CDR2 is YNNKEL (reference sequence). V was clipped by 1 base and J by 2 bases, with 6 bases between them. The CDR3 covers 13 residues. The CDR3 reads CASSQGPAYEQYF. For the CDR3, the DNA is TGTGCCAGCAGCCAAGGCCCAGCCTACGAGCAGTACTTC.

This clonotype was picked up many times. CDR3 sequence reads: CSAKTTGNIPGYEQYF. CDR3 DNA sequence: TGCAGTGCTAAAACGACAGGAAACATCCCCGGCTACGAGCAGTACTTC. The chain has TRBV20-1 and TRBJ2-7, with D possibly being TRBD1 (6 bases). With 4 bases removed from V and 3 bases from J, the gap between germline ends came to 22 bases. The germline gives CDR1 DFQATT, CDR2 SNEGSKA (reference sequence). CDR3 length: 16 amino acids.